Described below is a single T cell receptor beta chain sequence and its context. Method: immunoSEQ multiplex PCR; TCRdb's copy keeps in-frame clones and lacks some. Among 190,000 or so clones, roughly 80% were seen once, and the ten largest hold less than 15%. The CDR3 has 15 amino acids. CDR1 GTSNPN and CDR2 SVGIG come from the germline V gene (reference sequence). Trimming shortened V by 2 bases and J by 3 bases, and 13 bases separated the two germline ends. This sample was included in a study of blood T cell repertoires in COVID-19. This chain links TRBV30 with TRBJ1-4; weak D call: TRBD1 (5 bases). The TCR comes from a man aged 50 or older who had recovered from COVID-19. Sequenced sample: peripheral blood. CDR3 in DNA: TGTGCCTGGAGTAAGGGCACAGGCCCTAATGAAAAACTGTTTTTT. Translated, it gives CAWSKGTGPNEKLFF.